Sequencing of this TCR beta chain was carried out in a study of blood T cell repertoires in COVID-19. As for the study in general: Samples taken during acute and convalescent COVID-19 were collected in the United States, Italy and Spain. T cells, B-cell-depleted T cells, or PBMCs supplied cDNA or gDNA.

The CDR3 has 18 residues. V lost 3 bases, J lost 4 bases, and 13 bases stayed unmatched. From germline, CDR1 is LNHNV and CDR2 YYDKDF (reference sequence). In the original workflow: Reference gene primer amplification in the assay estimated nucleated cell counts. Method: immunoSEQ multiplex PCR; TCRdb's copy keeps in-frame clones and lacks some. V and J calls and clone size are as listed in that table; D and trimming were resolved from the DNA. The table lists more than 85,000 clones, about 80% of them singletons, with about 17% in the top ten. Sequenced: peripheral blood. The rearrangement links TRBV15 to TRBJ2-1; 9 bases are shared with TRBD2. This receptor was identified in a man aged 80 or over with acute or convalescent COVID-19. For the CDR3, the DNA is TGTGCCACCAGCAGGGGAGCGGGAGGTACTGGTGGGTACAATGAGCAGTTCTTC. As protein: CATSRGAGGTGGYNEQFF.